This T cell receptor beta chain was identified in a study of cytomegalovirus exposure and HLA in healthy donors. Study as a whole: The same platform used for the approximately 670 first-cohort repertoires was also used for the 120 or so validation repertoires, as a later analysis reported.

Assay used: immunoSEQ multiplex PCR; TCRdb lists only in-frame clones, some missing. The sample has under 200,000 clones; roughly 91% are singletons. Study-wide points: Per published reports, the classifier diagnosed cytomegalovirus status with high specificity and sensitivity.

On this clone: The antigen is undetermined.

V was cut by 2 bases and J by 4 bases, with 8 bases left in between. CDR3 length: 13 residues. The V gene's germline CDR1 is MNHEY and CDR2 SMNVEV (reference sequence). The clonotype comes from a man aged 18 to 35 in good health and CMV-seropositive. The chain couples TRBV27 to TRBJ1-2, with TRBD1 as a possible D gene (6 bases). Sequenced sample: PBMCs. CDR3 loop: CASSLTDSYGYTF. The CDR3 region has the DNA TGTGCCAGCAGTTTAACGGACAGCTATGGCTACACCTTC.